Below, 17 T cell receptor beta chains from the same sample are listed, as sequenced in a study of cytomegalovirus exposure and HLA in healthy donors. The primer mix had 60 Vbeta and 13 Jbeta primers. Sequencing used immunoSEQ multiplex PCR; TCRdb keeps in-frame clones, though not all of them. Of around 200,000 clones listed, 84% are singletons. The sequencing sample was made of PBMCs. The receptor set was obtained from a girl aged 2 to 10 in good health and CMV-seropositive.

DNA of the CDR3: TGTGCCAGTAGTCAAATAGCGGGAGTCGGGATCGATGAGCAGTTCTTC. Translated, it gives CASSQIAGVGIDEQFF. The V gene is TRBV19, the J gene TRBJ2-1, with TRBD2 matching over 9 bases. This CDR3 spans 16 amino acids. The germline gives CDR1 LNHDA, CDR2 SQIVND (reference sequence). With 5 bases clipped from V and 8 bases from J, the junction kept 13 bases outside the gene matches.

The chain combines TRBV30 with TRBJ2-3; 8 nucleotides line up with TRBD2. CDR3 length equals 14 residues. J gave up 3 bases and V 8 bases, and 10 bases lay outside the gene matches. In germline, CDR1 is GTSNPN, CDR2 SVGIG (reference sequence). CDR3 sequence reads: CARQSGGTTDTQYF. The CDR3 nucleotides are TGTGCCAGACAGAGCGGGGGAACTACAGATACGCAGTATTTT.

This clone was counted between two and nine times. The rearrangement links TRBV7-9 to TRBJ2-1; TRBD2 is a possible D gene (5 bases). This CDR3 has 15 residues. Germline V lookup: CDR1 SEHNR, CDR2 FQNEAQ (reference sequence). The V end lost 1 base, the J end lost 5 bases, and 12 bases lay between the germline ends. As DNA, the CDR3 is TGTGCCAGCAGCTTAGGCCTTAGCGAAAACAATGAGCAGTTCTTC. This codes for CASSLGLSENNEQFF.

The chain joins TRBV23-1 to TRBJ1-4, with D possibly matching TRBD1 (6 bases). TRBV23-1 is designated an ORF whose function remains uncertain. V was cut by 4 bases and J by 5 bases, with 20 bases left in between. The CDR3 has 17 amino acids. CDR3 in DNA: TGCGCCAGCAGTCCGGGGACATCGACCGTCGGGAATGAAAAACTGTTTTTT. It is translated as CASSPGTSTVGNEKLFF.

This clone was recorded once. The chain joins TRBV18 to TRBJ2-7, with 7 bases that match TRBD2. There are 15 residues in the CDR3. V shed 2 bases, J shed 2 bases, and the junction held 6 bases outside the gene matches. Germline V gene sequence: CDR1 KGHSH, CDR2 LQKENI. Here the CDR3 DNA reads TGTGCCAGCTCACCAGACCGGACTAGGGCCTACGAGCAGTACTTC. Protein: CASSPDRTRAYEQYF.

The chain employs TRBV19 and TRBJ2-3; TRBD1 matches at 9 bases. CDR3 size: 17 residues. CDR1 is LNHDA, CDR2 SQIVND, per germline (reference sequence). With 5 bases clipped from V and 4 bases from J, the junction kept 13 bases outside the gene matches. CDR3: CASSVRIRTGEPDTQYF. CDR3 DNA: TGTGCCAGTAGTGTTCGAATCAGGACAGGGGAACCAGATACGCAGTATTTT.

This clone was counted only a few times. DNA for the CDR3: TGCGCCAGCAGTGAGGGGGGACAGCCGAACACTGAAGCTTTCTTT. It specifies CASSEGGQPNTEAFF. The J gene is TRBJ1-1, the V gene TRBV10-1; 7 bases are shared with TRBD1. CDR3 size: 15 residues. V shed 2 bases, J shed 1 base, and the junction held 4 bases outside the gene matches. In germline, CDR1 is WNHNN, CDR2 SYGVQD (reference sequence).

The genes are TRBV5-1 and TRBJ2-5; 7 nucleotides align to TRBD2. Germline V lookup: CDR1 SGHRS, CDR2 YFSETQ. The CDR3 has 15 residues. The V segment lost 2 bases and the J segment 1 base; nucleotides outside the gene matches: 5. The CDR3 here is CASSLMGGPQETQYF. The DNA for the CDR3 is TGCGCCAGCAGCTTAATGGGAGGGCCCCAAGAGACCCAGTACTTC.

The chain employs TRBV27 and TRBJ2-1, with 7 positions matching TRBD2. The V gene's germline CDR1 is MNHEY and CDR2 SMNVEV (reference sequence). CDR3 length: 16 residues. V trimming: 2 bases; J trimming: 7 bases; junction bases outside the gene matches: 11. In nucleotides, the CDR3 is TGTGCCAGCAGTTTACGAAGCGGGGCGACTACGAATGAGCAGTTCTTC. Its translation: CASSLRSGATTNEQFF.

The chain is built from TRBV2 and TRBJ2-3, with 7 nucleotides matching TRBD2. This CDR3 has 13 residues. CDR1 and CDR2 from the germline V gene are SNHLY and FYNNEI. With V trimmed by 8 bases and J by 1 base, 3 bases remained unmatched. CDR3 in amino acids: CASGEGGTDTQYF. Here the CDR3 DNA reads TGTGCCAGCGGGGAGGGAGGCACAGATACGCAGTATTTT.

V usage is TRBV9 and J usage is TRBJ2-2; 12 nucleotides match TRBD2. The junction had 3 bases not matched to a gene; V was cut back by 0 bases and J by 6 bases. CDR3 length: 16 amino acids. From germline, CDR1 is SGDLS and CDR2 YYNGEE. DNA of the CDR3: TGTGCCAGCAGCGTAGCTCGACTAGCGGGAGCCGGGGAGCTGTTTTTT. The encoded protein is CASSVARLAGAGELFF. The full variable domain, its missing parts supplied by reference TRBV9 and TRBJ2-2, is DSGVTQTPKHLITATGQRVTLRCSPRSGDLSVYWYQQSLDQGLQFLIQYYNGEERAKGNILERFSAQQFPDLHSELNLSSLELGDSALYFCASSVARLAGAGELFFGEGSRLTVL.

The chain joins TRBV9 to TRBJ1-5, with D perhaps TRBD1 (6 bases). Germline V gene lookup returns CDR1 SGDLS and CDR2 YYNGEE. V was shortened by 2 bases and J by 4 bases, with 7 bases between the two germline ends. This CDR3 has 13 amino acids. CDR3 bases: TGTGCCAGCAGCGTTGGACAGAATCAGCCCCAGCATTTT. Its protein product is CASSVGQNQPQHF.

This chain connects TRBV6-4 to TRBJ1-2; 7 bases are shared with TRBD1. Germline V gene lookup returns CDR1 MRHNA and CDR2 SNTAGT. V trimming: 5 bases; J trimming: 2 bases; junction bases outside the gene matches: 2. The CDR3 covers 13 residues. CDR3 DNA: TGTGCCAGCAGTCCACAGGGGAACTATGGCTACACCTTC. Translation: CASSPQGNYGYTF.

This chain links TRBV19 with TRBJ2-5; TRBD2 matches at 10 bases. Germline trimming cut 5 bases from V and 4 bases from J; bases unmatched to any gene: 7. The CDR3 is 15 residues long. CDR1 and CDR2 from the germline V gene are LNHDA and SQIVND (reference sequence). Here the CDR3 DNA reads TGTGCCAGTAGTGTGCTAGCGGGAGTCGGAGAGACCCAGTACTTC. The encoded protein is CASSVLAGVGETQYF.

The DNA of the CDR3 is TGTGCCAGCAGGCCCGGTGGGAACACCGGGGAGCTGTTTTTT. It specifies CASRPGGNTGELFF. The genes are TRBV11-3 and TRBJ2-2; D gene unclear. CDR3 length: 14 amino acids. Trimming shortened V by 6 bases and J by 1 base, and 9 bases separated the two germline ends. The germline V gene encodes CDR1 SGHNT and CDR2 YENEEA.

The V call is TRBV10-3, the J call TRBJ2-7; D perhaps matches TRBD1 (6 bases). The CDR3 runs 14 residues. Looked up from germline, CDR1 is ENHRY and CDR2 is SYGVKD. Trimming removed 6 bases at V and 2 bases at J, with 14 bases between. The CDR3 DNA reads TGTGCCATCAGGGGGCCTGGGGGCCCCTACGAGCAGTACTTC. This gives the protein CAIRGPGGPYEQYF.

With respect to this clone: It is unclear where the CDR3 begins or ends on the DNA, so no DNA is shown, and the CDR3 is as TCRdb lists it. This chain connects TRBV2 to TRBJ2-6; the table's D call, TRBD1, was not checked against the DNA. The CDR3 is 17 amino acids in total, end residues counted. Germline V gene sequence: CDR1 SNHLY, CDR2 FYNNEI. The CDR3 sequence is CASILDGAGSGANVLTF.